Sequencing of this T cell receptor (beta chain) was carried out in a study of shared clonotypes between healthy human individuals. Assay execution proceeded at the deep level. Authors' methods: There were no quality scores in the junction-only immunoSEQ sequences, so filtering differed. Profiling relied on immunoSEQ multiplex PCR, and the TCRdb table lists in-frame clones only, not all of them. That table gives V, J and clone size, and the DNA gave D and trimming. The table has roughly 2.2 million clones, just under 95% seen once. V shed 5 bases, J shed 3 bases, and the junction held 17 bases outside the gene matches. The CDR3 loop spans 18 amino acids. CDR1 and CDR2 (germline): MNHEY, SMNVEV (reference sequence).

The sequenced sample consisted of naive CD4+ T cells from PBMCs. Noted subset: CD45RA+ positively selected. The origin of this receptor is a man aged 18 to 30 in good health. Some clones in this sample may be carry-over from other donors' samples. V is TRBV27 and J is TRBJ2-7, with 9 nucleotides matching TRBD2. The CDR3 is CASSQWLGSGRSGYEQYF. CDR3 sequence (DNA): TGTGCCAGCAGTCAGTGGTTGGGTAGCGGGAGAAGCGGCTACGAGCAGTACTTC.